This TCR beta chain was recorded in a study of blood T cell repertoires in COVID-19. Background on the study: Both acute and convalescent COVID-19 samples were obtained from the United States, Italy and Spain. Nucleic acid was either cDNA or gDNA, and it came from T cells, B-cell-depleted T cells, or PBMCs.

Methods used by the authors: Reference gene primer amplification in the assay estimated nucleated cell counts. TCRdb's table, derived via immunoSEQ multiplex PCR, lists solely in-frame clones and lacks some. The DNA was the basis for D and trimming; V, J and clone size are from that table. The sample shows 120,000 to 150,000 clones, roughly four fifths of them seen only once. J lost 6 bases, V lost 8 bases, and 7 bases had no gene match. CDR3 length: 13 amino acids. CDR1 and CDR2 from the germline V gene are MNHNY and SVGAGI (reference sequence). The sample consisted of peripheral blood. This TCR came from a woman of 80 years or more with acute or convalescent COVID-19. The chain has TRBV6-6 and TRBJ1-5; 7 bases line up with TRBD1. Here the CDR3 DNA reads TGTGCCAGCGTACAGGGGATTGGTCAGCCCCAGCATTTT. This codes for CASVQGIGQPQHF.